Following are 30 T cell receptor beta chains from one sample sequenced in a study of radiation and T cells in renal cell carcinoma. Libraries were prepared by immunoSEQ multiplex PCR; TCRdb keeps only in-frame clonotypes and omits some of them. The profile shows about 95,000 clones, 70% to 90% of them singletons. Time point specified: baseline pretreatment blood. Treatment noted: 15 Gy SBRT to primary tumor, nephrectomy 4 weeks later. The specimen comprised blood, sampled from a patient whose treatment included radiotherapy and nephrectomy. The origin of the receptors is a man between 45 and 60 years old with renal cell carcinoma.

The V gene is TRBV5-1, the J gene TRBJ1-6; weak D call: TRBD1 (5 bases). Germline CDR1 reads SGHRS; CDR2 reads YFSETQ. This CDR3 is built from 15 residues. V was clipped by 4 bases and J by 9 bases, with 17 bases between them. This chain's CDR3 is CASSPLGGASSPLHF. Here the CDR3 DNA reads TGCGCCAGCAGCCCCCTGGGAGGGGCCTCTTCACCCCTCCACTTT. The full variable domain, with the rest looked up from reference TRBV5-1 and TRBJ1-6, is KAGVTQTPRYLIKTRGQQVTLSCSPISGHRSVSWYQQTPGQGLQFLFEYFSETQRNKGNFPGRFSGRQFSNSRSEMNVSTLELGDSALYLCASSPLGGASSPLHFGNGTRLTVT.

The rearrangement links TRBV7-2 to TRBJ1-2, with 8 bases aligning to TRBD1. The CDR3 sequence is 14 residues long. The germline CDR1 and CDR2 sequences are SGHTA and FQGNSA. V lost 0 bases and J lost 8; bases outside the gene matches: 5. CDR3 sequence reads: CASSLATGGEGYTF. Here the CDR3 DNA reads TGTGCCAGCAGCTTAGCAACAGGGGGAGAAGGCTACACCTTC. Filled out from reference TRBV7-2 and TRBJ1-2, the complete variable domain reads GAGVSQSPSNKVTEKGKDVELRCDPISGHTALYWYRQSLGQGLEFLIYFQGNSAPDKSGLPSDRFSAERTGGSVSTLTIQRTQQEDSAVYLCASSLATGGEGYTFGSGTRLTVV.

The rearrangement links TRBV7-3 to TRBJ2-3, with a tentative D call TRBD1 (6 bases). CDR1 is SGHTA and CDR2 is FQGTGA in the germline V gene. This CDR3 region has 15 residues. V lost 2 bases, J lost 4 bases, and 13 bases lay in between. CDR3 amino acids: CASSLGGAYADTQYF. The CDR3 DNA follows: TGTGCCAGCAGCTTAGGGGGCGCGTACGCAGATACGCAGTATTTT.

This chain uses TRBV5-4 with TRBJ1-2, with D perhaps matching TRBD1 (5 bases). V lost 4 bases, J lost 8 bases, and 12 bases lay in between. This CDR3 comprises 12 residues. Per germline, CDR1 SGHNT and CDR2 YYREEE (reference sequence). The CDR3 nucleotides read TGTGCCAGCAGCCTAGGGTCAGGGGGCTACACCTTC. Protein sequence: CASSLGSGGYTF.

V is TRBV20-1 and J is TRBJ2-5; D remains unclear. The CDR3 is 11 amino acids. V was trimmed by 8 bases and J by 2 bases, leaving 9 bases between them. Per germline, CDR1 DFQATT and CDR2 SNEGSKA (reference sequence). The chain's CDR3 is CSLAGQETQYF. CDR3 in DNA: TGCAGTCTTGCCGGACAAGAGACCCAGTACTTC.

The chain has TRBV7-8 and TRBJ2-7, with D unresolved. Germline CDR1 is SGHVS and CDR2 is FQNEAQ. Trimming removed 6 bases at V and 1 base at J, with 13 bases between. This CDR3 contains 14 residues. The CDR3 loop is CASRSGRTSYEQYF. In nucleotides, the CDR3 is TGTGCCAGCAGGTCGGGTCGAACTTCCTACGAGCAGTACTTC.

CDR3: CASSIQGTNEKLFF. The CDR3 nucleotides are TGTGCCAGTAGTATACAGGGAACTAATGAAAAACTGTTTTTT. This chain uses TRBV19 with TRBJ1-4; weak D call: TRBD1 (5 bases). This CDR3 has 14 residues. V dropped 2 bases and J dropped 1 base, with 5 bases sitting between them. Germline V CDR1 and CDR2: LNHDA, SQIVND (reference sequence).

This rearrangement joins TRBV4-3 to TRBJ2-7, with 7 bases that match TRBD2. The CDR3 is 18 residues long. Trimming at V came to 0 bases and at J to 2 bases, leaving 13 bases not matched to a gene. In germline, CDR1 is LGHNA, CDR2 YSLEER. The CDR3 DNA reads TGCGCCAGCAGCCAAGATCAAACCTACAGCGGGGCAACCTACGAGCAGTACTTC. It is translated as CASSQDQTYSGATYEQYF.

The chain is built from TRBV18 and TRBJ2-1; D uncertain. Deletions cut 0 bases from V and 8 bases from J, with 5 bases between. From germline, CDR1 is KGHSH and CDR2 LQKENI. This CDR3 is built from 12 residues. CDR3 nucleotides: TGTGCCAGCTCACCACCGAGCGATGAGCAGTTCTTC. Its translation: CASSPPSDEQFF.

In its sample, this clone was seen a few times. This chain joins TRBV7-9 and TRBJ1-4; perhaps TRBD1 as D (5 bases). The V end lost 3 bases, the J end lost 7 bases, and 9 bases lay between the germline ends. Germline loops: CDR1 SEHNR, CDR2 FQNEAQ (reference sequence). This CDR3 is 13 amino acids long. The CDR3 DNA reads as TGTGCCAGCAGCTTCGGGGGTAGTGAAAAACTGTTTTTT. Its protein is CASSFGGSEKLFF.

The CDR3 DNA follows: TGCGCCAGTTCCCGACTAGCGGGGGTGGGGAATGAGCAGTTCTTC. Translated, it gives CASSRLAGVGNEQFF. The chain has TRBV4-1 and TRBJ2-1, with TRBD2 matching 12 bases. Looked up from germline, CDR1 is MGHRA and CDR2 is YSYEKL. CDR3 size: 15 residues. Trimming took 9 bases from V and 7 from J; bases not matched to a gene: 10.

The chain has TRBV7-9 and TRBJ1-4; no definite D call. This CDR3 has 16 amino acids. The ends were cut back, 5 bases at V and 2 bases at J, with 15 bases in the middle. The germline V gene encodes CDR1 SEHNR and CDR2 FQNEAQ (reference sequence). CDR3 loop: CASSPLTGRTNEKLFF. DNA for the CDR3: TGTGCCAGCAGCCCCCTCACGGGCAGGACTAATGAAAAACTGTTTTTT.

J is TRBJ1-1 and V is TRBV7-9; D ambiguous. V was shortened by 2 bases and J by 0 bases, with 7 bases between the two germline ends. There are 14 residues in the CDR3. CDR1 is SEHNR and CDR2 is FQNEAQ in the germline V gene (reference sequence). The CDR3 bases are TGTGCCAGCAGCTTACGTTGGTTGAACACTGAAGCTTTCTTT. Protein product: CASSLRWLNTEAFF.

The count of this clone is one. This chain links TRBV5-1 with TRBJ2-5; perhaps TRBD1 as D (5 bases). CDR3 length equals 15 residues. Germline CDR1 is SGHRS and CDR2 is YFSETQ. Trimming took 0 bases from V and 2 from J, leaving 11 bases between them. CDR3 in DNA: TGCGCCAGCAGCTTGGAGGGCAGGGAACAAGAGACCCAGTACTTC. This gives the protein CASSLEGREQETQYF.

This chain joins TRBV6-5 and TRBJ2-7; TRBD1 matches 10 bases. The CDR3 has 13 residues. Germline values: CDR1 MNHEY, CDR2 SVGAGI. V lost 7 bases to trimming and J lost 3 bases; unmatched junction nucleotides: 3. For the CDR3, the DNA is TGTGCCAGCACCCGGGACAGGGGCTACGAGCAGTACTTC. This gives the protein CASTRDRGYEQYF.

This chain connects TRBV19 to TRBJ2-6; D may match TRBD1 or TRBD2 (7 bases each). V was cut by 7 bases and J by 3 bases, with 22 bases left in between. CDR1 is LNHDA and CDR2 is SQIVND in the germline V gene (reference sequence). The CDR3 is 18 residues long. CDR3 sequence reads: CASTPRGGGAYGANVLTF. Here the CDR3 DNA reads TGTGCCAGTACTCCGCGGGGAGGGGGCGCGTATGGGGCCAACGTCCTGACTTTC.

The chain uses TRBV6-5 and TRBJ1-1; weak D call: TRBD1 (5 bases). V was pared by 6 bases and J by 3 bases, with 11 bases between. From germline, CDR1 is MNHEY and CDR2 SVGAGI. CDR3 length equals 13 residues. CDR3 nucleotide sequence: TGTGCCAGCAGCACACAGGTCGACACTGAAGCTTTCTTT. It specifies CASSTQVDTEAFF.

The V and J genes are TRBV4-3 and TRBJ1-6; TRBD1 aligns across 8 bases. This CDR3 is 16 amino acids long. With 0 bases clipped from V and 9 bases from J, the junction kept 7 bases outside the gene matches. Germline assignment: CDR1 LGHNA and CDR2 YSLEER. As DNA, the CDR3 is TGCGCCAGCAGCCAAGATCGGACAGGGCTTTCTTCACCCCTCCACTTT. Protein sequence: CASSQDRTGLSSPLHF.

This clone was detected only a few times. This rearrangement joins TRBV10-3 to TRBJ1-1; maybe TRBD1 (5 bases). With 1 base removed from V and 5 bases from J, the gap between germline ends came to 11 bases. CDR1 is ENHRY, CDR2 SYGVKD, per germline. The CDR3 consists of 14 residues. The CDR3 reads CAISEYGGRTEAFF. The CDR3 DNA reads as TGTGCCATCAGTGAGTATGGGGGAAGGACTGAAGCTTTCTTT.

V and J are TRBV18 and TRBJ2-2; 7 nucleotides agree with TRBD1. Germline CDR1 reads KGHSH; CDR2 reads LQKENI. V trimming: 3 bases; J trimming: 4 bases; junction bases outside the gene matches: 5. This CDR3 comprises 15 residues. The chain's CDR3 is CASSPPGQTTGELFF. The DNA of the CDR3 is TGTGCCAGCTCACCTCCGGGACAGACCACCGGGGAGCTGTTTTTT.

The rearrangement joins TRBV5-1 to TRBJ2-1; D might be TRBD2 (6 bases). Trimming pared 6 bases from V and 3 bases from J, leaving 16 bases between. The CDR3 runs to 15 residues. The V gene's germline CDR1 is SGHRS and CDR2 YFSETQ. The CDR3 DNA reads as TGCGCCAGCATCGAGGGTTCGCGGGGCTACAATGAGCAGTTCTTC. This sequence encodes CASIEGSRGYNEQFF.

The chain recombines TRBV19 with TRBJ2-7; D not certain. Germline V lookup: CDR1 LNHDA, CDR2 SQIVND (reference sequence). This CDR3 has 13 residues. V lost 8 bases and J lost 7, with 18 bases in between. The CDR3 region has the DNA TGTGCCAGTTCACAACAAGCAGGTACGGAGCAGTACTTC. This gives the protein CASSQQAGTEQYF.

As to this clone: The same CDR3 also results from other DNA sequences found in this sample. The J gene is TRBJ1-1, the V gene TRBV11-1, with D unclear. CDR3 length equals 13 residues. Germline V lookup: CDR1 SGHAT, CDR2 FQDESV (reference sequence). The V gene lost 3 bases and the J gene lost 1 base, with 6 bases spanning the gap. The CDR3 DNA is TGTGCCAGCAGCTTTAACCGGAACACTGAAGCTTTCTTT. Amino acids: CASSFNRNTEAFF.

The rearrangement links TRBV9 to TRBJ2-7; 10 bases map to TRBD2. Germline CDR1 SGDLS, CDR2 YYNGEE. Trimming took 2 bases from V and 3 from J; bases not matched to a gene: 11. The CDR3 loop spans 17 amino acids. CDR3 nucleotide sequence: TGTGCCAGCAGCGTTGGTGGGGCTAGCGGGAGCGTCTACGAGCAGTACTTC. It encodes CASSVGGASGSVYEQYF.

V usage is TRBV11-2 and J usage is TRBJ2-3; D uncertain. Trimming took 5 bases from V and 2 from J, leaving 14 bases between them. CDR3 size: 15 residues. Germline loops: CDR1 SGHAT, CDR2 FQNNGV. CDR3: CASSPPSHPTDTQYF. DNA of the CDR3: TGTGCCAGCAGCCCCCCGTCCCATCCCACAGATACGCAGTATTTT. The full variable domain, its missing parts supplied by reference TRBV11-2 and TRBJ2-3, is EAGVAQSPRYKIIEKRQSVAFWCNPISGHATLYWYQQILGQGPKLLIQFQNNGVVDDSQLPKDRFSAERLKGVDSTLKIQPAKLEDSAVYLCASSPPSHPTDTQYFGPGTRLTVL.

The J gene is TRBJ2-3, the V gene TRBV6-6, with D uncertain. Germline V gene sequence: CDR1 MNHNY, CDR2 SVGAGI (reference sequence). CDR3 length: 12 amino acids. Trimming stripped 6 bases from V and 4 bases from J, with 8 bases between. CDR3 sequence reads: CASRPLSDTQYF. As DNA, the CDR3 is TGTGCCAGCAGGCCTCTATCAGATACGCAGTATTTT.

This CDR3 reads CASSLDKGFTGELFF. CDR3 coding DNA: TGCGCCAGCAGCCTGGATAAGGGGTTCACCGGGGAGCTGTTTTTT. The chain recombines TRBV5-1 with TRBJ2-2; D may be TRBD1 (5 bases). The CDR3 has 15 residues. Germline V gene sequence: CDR1 SGHRS, CDR2 YFSETQ. V lost 4 bases, J lost 4 bases, and 14 bases lay in between.

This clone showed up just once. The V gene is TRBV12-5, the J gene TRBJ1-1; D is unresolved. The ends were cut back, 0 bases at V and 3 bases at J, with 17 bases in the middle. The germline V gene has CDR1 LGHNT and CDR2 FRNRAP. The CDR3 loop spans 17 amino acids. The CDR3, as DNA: TGTGCTAGTGGTTTGGTTCCGACATCAGCAGCGTACACTGAAGCTTTCTTT. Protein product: CASGLVPTSAAYTEAFF. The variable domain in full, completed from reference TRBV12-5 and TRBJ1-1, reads DARVTQTPRHKVTEMGQEVTMRCQPILGHNTVFWYRQTMMQGLELLAYFRNRAPLDDSGMPKDRFSAEMPDATLATLKIQPSEPRDSAVYFCASGLVPTSAAYTEAFFGQGTRLTVV.

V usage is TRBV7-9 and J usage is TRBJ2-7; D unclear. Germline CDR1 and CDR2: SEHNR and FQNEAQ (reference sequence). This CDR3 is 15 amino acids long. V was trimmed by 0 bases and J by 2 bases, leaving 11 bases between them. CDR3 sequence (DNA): TGTGCCAGCAGCTTAGCGACCAAGGAGACCTACGAGCAGTACTTC. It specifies CASSLATKETYEQYF.

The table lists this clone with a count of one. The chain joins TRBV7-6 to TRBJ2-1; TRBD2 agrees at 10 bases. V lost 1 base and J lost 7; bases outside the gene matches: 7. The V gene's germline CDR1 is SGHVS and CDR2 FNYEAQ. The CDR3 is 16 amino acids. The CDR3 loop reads CASSLEAPSGRNEQFF. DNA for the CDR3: TGTGCCAGCAGCTTAGAGGCGCCTAGCGGGAGAAATGAGCAGTTCTTC.